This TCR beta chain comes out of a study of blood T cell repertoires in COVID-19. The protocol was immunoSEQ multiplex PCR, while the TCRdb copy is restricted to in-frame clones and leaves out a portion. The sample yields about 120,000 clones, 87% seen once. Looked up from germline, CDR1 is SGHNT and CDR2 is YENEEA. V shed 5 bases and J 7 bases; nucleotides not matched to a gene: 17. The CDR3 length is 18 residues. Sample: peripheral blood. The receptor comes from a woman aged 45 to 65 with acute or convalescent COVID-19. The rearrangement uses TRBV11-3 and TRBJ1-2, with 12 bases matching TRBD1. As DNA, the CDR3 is TGTGCCAGCAGCGCCCCGGGACAGGGGGCGCCTCATTCAGGTGGCTACACCTTC. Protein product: CASSAPGQGAPHSGGYTF.